These 23 T cell receptor beta chains were sequenced from one sample in a study of neoadjuvant anti-PD-1 for oral cavity cancer. Measured with immunoSEQ multiplex PCR; TCRdb has only the in-frame clones, and not every one. The sample contains around 15,000 clones, 67% of which appear only once. The specimen comprised PBMCs, sampled before nivolumab (anti-PD-1) treatment. The receptors were gathered from a person between 35 and 79 years old with oral cavity squamous cell carcinoma.

DNA for the CDR3: TGTGCCAGCAGCCAAGGAGGTAGCGGACAAGAGACCCAGTACTTC. This codes for CASSQGGSGQETQYF. The chain employs TRBV14 and TRBJ2-5; tentatively, D is TRBD2 (6 bases). Trimming shortened V by 1 base and J by 2 bases, and 11 bases separated the two germline ends. Germline CDR1 is SGHDN and CDR2 is FVKESK. The CDR3 is 15 amino acids. The full variable domain, completed using reference TRBV14 and TRBJ2-5, is EAGVTQFPSHSVIEKGQTVTLRCDPISGHDNLYWYRRVMGKEIKFLLHFVKESKQDESGMPNNRFLAERTGGTYSTLKVQPAELEDSGVYFCASSQGGSGQETQYFGPGTRLLVL.

The genes are TRBV10-3 and TRBJ2-7; D might be TRBD2 (6 bases). The length of the CDR3 is 13 residues. Germline lookup yields CDR1 ENHRY and CDR2 SYGVKD. The V end was cut by 7 bases, the J end by 5 bases, with 15 bases between. In DNA, the CDR3 is TGTGCCATCATGGGGGGAGGAGAAAACGAGCAGTACTTC. It codes for CAIMGGGENEQYF.

The V gene is TRBV5-1, the J gene TRBJ2-1; D uncertain. Germline CDR1 is SGHRS and CDR2 is YFSETQ. The length of the CDR3 is 14 residues. Between the trimmed V and J ends, which lost 0 bases and 6 bases, there was a span of 10 bases. The CDR3 region is CASSLGVDGNEQFF. The CDR3 DNA reads TGCGCCAGCAGCTTGGGAGTTGATGGCAATGAGCAGTTCTTC.

J is TRBJ2-7 and V is TRBV29-1, with TRBD2 identical over 12 bases. Germline V gene data show CDR1 as SQVTM and CDR2 as ANQGSEA. J lost 2 bases, V lost 4 bases, and 6 bases had no gene match. This CDR3 is 15 amino acids long. The CDR3 spells CSVVGLAGRTYEQYF. The CDR3 DNA reads TGCAGCGTTGTCGGACTAGCGGGACGAACCTACGAGCAGTACTTC.

The chain combines TRBV7-6 with TRBJ2-5; D is ambiguous. The CDR3 length is 15 residues. V was trimmed by 2 bases and J by 7 bases, leaving 17 bases between them. Looked up from germline, CDR1 is SGHVS and CDR2 is FNYEAQ. Here the CDR3 reads CASSLMAPQDATQYF. The CDR3 bases are TGTGCCAGCAGCTTAATGGCGCCCCAGGATGCGACCCAGTACTTC. The whole variable domain, remainder taken from reference TRBV7-6 and TRBJ2-5, is GAGVSQSPRYKVTKRGQDVALRCDPISGHVSLYWYRQALGQGPEFLTYFNYEAQQDKSGLPNDRFSAERPEGSISTLTIQRTEQRDSAMYRCASSLMAPQDATQYFGPGTRLLVL.

This clone has only one observation. This sequence joins TRBV5-1 and TRBJ2-5; D is perhaps TRBD1 (7 bases). Germline CDR1 is SGHRS and CDR2 is YFSETQ. V was shortened by 3 bases and J by 3 bases, with 12 bases between the two germline ends. CDR3 size: 14 residues. The CDR3 bases are TGCGCCAGCAGCTCAATCAGGGGGGAAGAGACCCAGTACTTC. This codes for CASSSIRGEETQYF.

The chain uses TRBV7-2 and TRBJ1-5; D gene uncertain. Germline V CDR1 and CDR2: SGHTA, FQGNSA. Trimming shortened V by 1 base and J by 0 bases, and 4 bases separated the two germline ends. The CDR3 sequence is 14 residues long. The CDR3 DNA reads TGTGCCAGCAGCTTAGGTTATAGCAATCAGCCCCAGCATTTT. Protein product: CASSLGYSNQPQHF.

CDR3 coding DNA: TGTGCCAGCTCACCTCAGGGAAATAATCAGCCCCAGCATTTT. Its protein is CASSPQGNNQPQHF. The chain joins TRBV18 to TRBJ1-5; TRBD1 might be the D (5 bases). In germline, CDR1 is KGHSH, CDR2 LQKENI. The CDR3 has 14 amino acids. With 3 bases removed from V and 4 bases from J, the gap between germline ends came to 10 bases.

The chain recombines TRBV5-1 with TRBJ2-1; no clear D gene. CDR3 length: 13 amino acids. Looked up from germline, CDR1 is SGHRS and CDR2 is YFSETQ. The ends were cut back, 0 bases at V and 5 bases at J, with 6 bases in the middle. CDR3 coding DNA: TGCGCCAGCAGCTTGGGTGTCGACAATGAGCAGTTCTTC. Protein: CASSLGVDNEQFF. Variable domain in full (rest from reference TRBV5-1 and TRBJ2-1): KAGVTQTPRYLIKTRGQQVTLSCSPISGHRSVSWYQQTPGQGLQFLFEYFSETQRNKGNFPGRFSGRQFSNSRSEMNVSTLELGDSALYLCASSLGVDNEQFFGPGTRLTVL.

The chain uses TRBV25-1 and TRBJ1-1; D not certain. Deletions cut 0 bases from V and 4 bases from J, with 18 bases between. Germline assignment: CDR1 MGHDK and CDR2 SYGVNS. The CDR3 contains 17 residues. CDR3 region: CASSEYIRGGRPTEAFF. The CDR3 nucleotides are TGTGCCAGCAGTGAATATATTCGAGGAGGGAGGCCCACTGAAGCTTTCTTT.

J is TRBJ2-3 and V is TRBV28; 12 bases agree with TRBD2. V dropped 5 bases and J dropped 3; count of bases not matched to a gene: 6. CDR3 length: 16 residues. Per the germline V gene, CDR1 is MDHEN and CDR2 is SYDVKM. The DNA for the CDR3 is TGTGCCAGCAGTGCTAGCGGGAGGGCCTTAACAGATACGCAGTATTTT. Its translation: CASSASGRALTDTQYF.

The chain carries TRBV5-4 and TRBJ2-5; D perhaps matches TRBD2 (6 bases). With 1 base removed from V and 5 bases from J, the gap between germline ends came to 18 bases. There are 16 residues in the CDR3. The germline V gene encodes CDR1 SGHNT and CDR2 YYREEE (reference sequence). CDR3 nucleotide sequence: TGTGCCAGCAGCTTGAATTTCGGGACGGGGAGGGAGACCCAGTACTTC. Translated, it gives CASSLNFGTGRETQYF.

This chain uses TRBV6-1 with TRBJ2-3; possible D gene TRBD1, 6 bases. V was trimmed by 4 bases and J by 4 bases, leaving 15 bases between them. The germline V gene has CDR1 MNHNS and CDR2 SASEGT. This CDR3 has 15 residues. The CDR3 loop is CASSVSQGSADTQYF. The CDR3 DNA reads as TGTGCCAGCAGTGTATCACAGGGCTCGGCAGATACGCAGTATTTT.

This clone has a single count. V is TRBV6-1 and J is TRBJ2-7; unclear D gene. Per the germline V gene, CDR1 is MNHNS and CDR2 is SASEGT. The V and J ends lost 6 bases and 9 bases respectively, with 15 bases between them. This CDR3 is built from 12 residues. CDR3 amino acids: CASRHGPERQYF. The CDR3 nucleotides read TGTGCCAGCAGACACGGACCGGAGAGGCAGTACTTC.

This clone was observed a handful of times. The chain links TRBV27 to TRBJ2-7; D is possibly TRBD1 (8 bases). The germline gives CDR1 MNHEY, CDR2 SMNVEV (reference sequence). With 2 bases removed from V and 5 bases from J, the gap between germline ends came to 16 bases. CDR3 size: 15 residues. CDR3 in amino acids: CASSLRTGRANEQYF. The CDR3 region has the DNA TGTGCCAGCAGTTTACGGACAGGGAGGGCTAACGAGCAGTACTTC.

The gene calls are TRBV15 and TRBJ2-2, with 9 bases that match TRBD1. The CDR3 is made up of 16 amino acids. Germline CDR1 is LNHNV and CDR2 is YYDKDF (reference sequence). Trimming at V came to 1 base and at J to 6 bases, leaving 6 bases not matched to a gene. This CDR3 reads CATSRGTGDVAGELFF. CDR3 bases: TGTGCCACCAGCAGAGGGACAGGGGATGTAGCCGGGGAGCTGTTTTTT.

The chain recombines TRBV7-8 with TRBJ2-7, with 7 bases lining up with TRBD2. Trimming cost V 5 bases and J 8 bases; bases outside gene matches: 9. Germline loops: CDR1 SGHVS, CDR2 FQNEAQ. CDR3 length equals 13 residues. CDR3 sequence (DNA): TGTGCCAGCAGCCCGCTACCTAGCGGCCAGCAGTACTTC. The encoded protein is CASSPLPSGQQYF.

The CDR3 DNA follows: TGCGCCAGCAGCTTGGATACTAGCGGGAGTTACGAGCAGTACTTC. This encodes CASSLDTSGSYEQYF. The chain is built from TRBV5-1 and TRBJ2-7, with TRBD2 identical over 11 bases. The CDR3 has 15 amino acids. Germline assignment: CDR1 SGHRS and CDR2 YFSETQ. The V and J ends lost 0 bases and 4 bases, in that order; junction bases with no gene match: 3.

V gene TRBV6-1 combines with J gene TRBJ2-7; 9 bases fit TRBD2. The trim removed 1 base at V and 5 bases at J, leaving 18 bases unmatched. CDR3 length equals 19 residues. Germline lookup yields CDR1 MNHNS and CDR2 SASEGT. In DNA form, the CDR3 reads TGTGCCAGCAGTGAAGTGGCTAGCGGGATGGGAGCTCATCGGGACGAGCAGTACTTC. Its protein is CASSEVASGMGAHRDEQYF.

This chain joins TRBV2 and TRBJ2-3; TRBD2 matches 7 bases. Germline CDR1 SNHLY, CDR2 FYNNEI. Trimming cost V 9 bases and J 5 bases; bases outside gene matches: 8. The CDR3 has 13 residues. The CDR3 is CASNTGGEDTQYF. Here the CDR3 DNA reads TGTGCCAGTAATACGGGAGGCGAAGATACGCAGTATTTT.

The chain couples TRBV19 to TRBJ2-5, with D perhaps given as TRBD1 or TRBD2 (6 bases each). Germline lookup yields CDR1 LNHDA and CDR2 SQIVND (reference sequence). The CDR3 sequence is 14 residues long. V was shortened by 4 bases and J by 5 bases, with 14 bases between the two germline ends. This chain's CDR3 is CASSTGGGEETQYF. As DNA, the CDR3 is TGTGCCAGTAGTACCGGGGGCGGCGAGGAGACCCAGTACTTC.

This clone has a handful of counts. The chain is built from TRBV5-6 and TRBJ1-1; TRBD1 aligns across 9 bases. Germline lookup yields CDR1 SGHDT and CDR2 YYEEEE. Trimming cost V 4 bases and J 2 bases; bases outside gene matches: 9. This CDR3 is built from 16 residues. CDR3 residues: CASSQGTGRYNTEAFF. The CDR3 nucleotides are TGTGCCAGCAGCCAAGGGACAGGGAGGTACAACACTGAAGCTTTCTTT.

The V and J genes are TRBV5-6 and TRBJ1-3, with a weak D call TRBD1 (5 bases). This CDR3 contains 15 residues. The V end was cut by 6 bases, the J end by 0 bases, with 13 bases between. Germline V lookup: CDR1 SGHDT, CDR2 YYEEEE. The CDR3: CASTMWGFSGNTIYF. As DNA, the CDR3 is TGTGCCAGCACCATGTGGGGGTTCTCTGGAAACACCATATATTTT.